Presented here are 22 T cell receptor beta chains from one specimen sequenced in a study of T cell clones after liver transplantation. Measured with immunoSEQ multiplex PCR; TCRdb has only the in-frame clones, and not every one. The data contain about 51,000 clones, about 86% of them singletons. The sample here was CD8+ T cells from blood, taken 12 months after liver transplant. These TCRs come from a human patient who received a liver transplant. Part of the T cells may come from the graft donor.

The rearrangement joins TRBV21-1 to TRBJ2-2. TRBV21-1 is a documented pseudogene. The CDR3 spans 19 residues. The CDR3 DNA sequence: TGTGCCAGCAGCAGCAAAAAAGCTTTGGCAGGAGAGGATACCGGGGAGCTGTTTTTT. It codes for CASSSKKALAGEDTGELFF.

The chain is built from TRBV27 and TRBJ2-2; D gene uncertain. The V end was cut by 3 bases, the J end by 2 bases, with 10 bases between. The CDR3 has 15 amino acids. Looked up from germline, CDR1 is MNHEY and CDR2 is SMNVEV (reference sequence). This CDR3 reads CASSLSRVNTGELFF. The CDR3 DNA sequence: TGTGCCAGCAGTTTGTCAAGGGTCAACACCGGGGAGCTGTTTTTT.

J is TRBJ1-2 and V is TRBV29-1; D remains ambiguous. There are 15 residues in the CDR3. From germline, CDR1 is SQVTM and CDR2 ANQGSEA. V lost 0 bases and J 4 bases, leaving 15 bases between the germline ends. The CDR3 region has the DNA TGCAGCGTTGAAGATTGGAGAGACCTATTCTATGGCTACACCTTC. It translates to CSVEDWRDLFYGYTF.

This clone was picked up a small number of times. This chain joins TRBV6-6 and TRBJ2-5, with a weak D call TRBD2 (6 bases). The V end lost 0 bases, the J end lost 5 bases, and 13 bases lay between the germline ends. The CDR3 consists of 15 residues. Germline CDR1 reads MNHNY; CDR2 reads SVGAGI (reference sequence). CDR3 sequence (DNA): TGTGCCAGCAGTTACTCGGAGGGAGAGGGTGAGACCCAGTACTTC. Protein product: CASSYSEGEGETQYF.

The rearrangement joins TRBV28 to TRBJ2-7; a weak D match, TRBD2 (5 bases). Trimming took 6 bases from V and 5 from J, leaving 14 bases between them. Germline lookup yields CDR1 MDHEN and CDR2 SYDVKM. The CDR3 covers 13 residues. The CDR3, as DNA: TGTGCCAGCAGACCCGTGGGAGATCACGAGCAGTACTTC. Translating it yields CASRPVGDHEQYF.

This chain uses TRBV6-1 with TRBJ1-2; no clear D. Germline CDR1 MNHNS, CDR2 SASEGT. The CDR3 covers 15 residues. V lost 5 bases and J 3 bases, leaving 16 bases between the germline ends. CDR3 in amino acids: CASSPAPGLHYGYTF. The DNA of the CDR3 is TGTGCCAGCAGTCCGGCTCCCGGACTGCACTATGGCTACACCTTC.

There are a few counts of this clone. This chain links TRBV2 with TRBJ1-2; D is ambiguous. This CDR3 has 15 amino acids. Trimming removed 3 bases at V and 7 bases at J, with 18 bases between. In germline, CDR1 is SNHLY, CDR2 FYNNEI. The CDR3 region is CASSDGVRGIGGYTF. DNA for the CDR3: TGTGCCAGCAGTGATGGGGTTCGGGGAATAGGTGGCTACACCTTC.

The sample holds one count of this clone. The genes are TRBV15 and TRBJ2-7; 8 nucleotides match TRBD1. The CDR3 sequence is 15 residues long. Germline V gene sequence: CDR1 LNHNV, CDR2 YYDKDF (reference sequence). With 4 bases clipped from V and 2 bases from J, the junction kept 7 bases outside the gene matches. CDR3 loop: CATSIGQGGPYEQYF. As DNA, the CDR3 is TGTGCCACCAGCATAGGACAGGGCGGCCCCTACGAGCAGTACTTC.

The chain employs TRBV4-3 and TRBJ2-7; D perhaps matches TRBD1 (6 bases). Germline lookup yields CDR1 LGHNA and CDR2 YSLEER. This CDR3 has 13 amino acids. V lost 3 bases to trimming and J lost 5 bases, with 11 bases between them. The CDR3 protein is CASSQFQGNEQYF. CDR3 coding DNA: TGCGCCAGCAGCCAGTTCCAGGGGAACGAGCAGTACTTC.

CDR3: CASKGTENTEAFF. The CDR3 DNA is TGTGCCAGTAAAGGGACAGAGAACACTGAAGCTTTCTTT. The chain is built from TRBV28 and TRBJ1-1; TRBD1 agrees at 7 bases. The CDR3 contains 13 residues. Germline V CDR1 and CDR2: MDHEN, SYDVKM. With V trimmed by 9 bases and J by 1 base, 5 bases remained unmatched.

The chain uses TRBV27 and TRBJ2-2; 7 bases align to TRBD2. After removal of 3 bases from V and 7 bases from J, the junction contained 11 bases not matched to a gene. This CDR3 is built from 16 residues. The V gene's germline CDR1 is MNHEY and CDR2 SMNVEV (reference sequence). The CDR3 DNA reads TGTGCCAGCAGTTTTGCTAGCGGAGAGGTGCACGGGGAGCTGTTTTTT. Protein sequence: CASSFASGEVHGELFF.

This chain links TRBV29-1 with TRBJ2-7, with TRBD1 identical over 9 bases. Germline V gene lookup returns CDR1 SQVTM and CDR2 ANQGSEA. V shed 5 bases, J shed 4 bases, and the junction held 15 bases outside the gene matches. The CDR3 is 16 amino acids. This chain's CDR3 is CSVLGSPGQGSYEQYF. The CDR3 DNA follows: TGCAGCGTTCTGGGTTCTCCGGGACAGGGTTCTTACGAGCAGTACTTC.

The rearrangement links TRBV7-6 to TRBJ2-1; D may be TRBD1 or TRBD2 (6 bases each). CDR1 is SGHVS, CDR2 FNYEAQ, per germline. The V and J ends lost 9 bases and 7 bases respectively, with 10 bases between them. This CDR3 is built from 11 residues. The CDR3 protein is CASKGGNEQFF. The DNA for the CDR3 is TGTGCCAGTAAGGGGGGAAATGAGCAGTTCTTC.

The CDR3 nucleotides are TGTGCCAGCAGTTTGGAGATGGGGGTCGGGGAGTTCTTC. Translation gives CASSLEMGVGEFF. The chain employs TRBV27 and TRBJ2-1; perhaps D is TRBD1 or TRBD2 (5 bases each). V was cut by 3 bases and J by 14 bases, with 17 bases left in between. This CDR3 comprises 13 residues. Germline assignment: CDR1 MNHEY and CDR2 SMNVEV (reference sequence).

This sequence joins TRBV4-3 and TRBJ1-1, with 9 bases aligning to TRBD1. With V trimmed by 4 bases and J by 5 bases, 2 bases remained unmatched. Germline CDR1 is LGHNA and CDR2 is YSLEER. The CDR3 totals 13 residues. DNA of the CDR3: TGCGCCAGCAGCCTGGGGACAGGGACTGAAGCTTTCTTT. Translation: CASSLGTGTEAFF.

The J gene is TRBJ1-1, the V gene TRBV28, with TRBD1 as a possible D gene (5 bases). The CDR3 extends over 14 amino acids. V lost 6 bases and J 4 bases, leaving 15 bases between the germline ends. Germline V gene data show CDR1 as MDHEN and CDR2 as SYDVKM. For the CDR3, the DNA is TGTGCCAGCAGCCCAATGAGGGGTGGCACTGAAGCTTTCTTT. Encoded protein: CASSPMRGGTEAFF. The full variable domain, in which reference TRBV28 and TRBJ1-1 provide the parts outside the CDR3, is DVKVTQSSRYLVKRTGEKVFLECVQDMDHENMFWYRQDPGLGLRLIYFSYDVKMKEKGDIPEGYSVSREKKERFSLILESASTNQTSMYLCASSPMRGGTEAFFGQGTRLTVV.

This clone was seen just once. The V and J genes are TRBV5-1 and TRBJ2-7; 8 bases align to TRBD1. Unmatched junction bases numbered 7, after V lost 1 base and J lost 4 bases. The CDR3 consists of 15 residues. The germline V gene has CDR1 SGHRS and CDR2 YFSETQ. The CDR3 DNA reads as TGCGCCAGCAGCTTGAGCCCAGGGGGCGTGTACGAGCAGTACTTC. It yields the protein CASSLSPGGVYEQYF.

J is TRBJ1-2 and V is TRBV27; unclear D gene. Germline V gives CDR1 MNHEY, CDR2 SMNVEV (reference sequence). The V gene lost 5 bases and the J gene lost 0 bases, with 13 bases spanning the gap. The CDR3 contains 15 residues. The CDR3 loop reads CASSPMEGANYGYTF. The DNA of the CDR3 is TGTGCCAGCAGTCCCATGGAGGGTGCTAACTATGGCTACACCTTC.

The chain is built from TRBV19 and TRBJ2-1; D unresolved. This CDR3 contains 15 residues. Trimming stripped 2 bases from V and 6 bases from J, with 14 bases between. The V gene's germline CDR1 is LNHDA and CDR2 SQIVND (reference sequence). The CDR3 here is CASSIWASPLNEQFF. Here the CDR3 DNA reads TGTGCCAGTAGTATATGGGCGTCTCCTCTCAATGAGCAGTTCTTC.

The chain joins TRBV29-1 to TRBJ2-7; 7 bases map to TRBD1. J lost 0 bases, V lost 6 bases, and 2 bases had no gene match. Germline V gene sequence: CDR1 SQVTM, CDR2 ANQGSEA. This CDR3 spans 12 amino acids. CDR3 protein: CSVWDSSYEQYF. In DNA form, the CDR3 reads TGCAGCGTCTGGGACAGCTCCTACGAGCAGTACTTC.

In this sample, this clone turned up once. The chain combines TRBV4-1 with TRBJ1-5, with a tentative D call TRBD1 (5 bases). V dropped 0 bases and J dropped 3 bases, with 18 bases sitting between them. CDR3 size: 18 residues. Germline-derived CDR1 and CDR2 are MGHRA and YSYEKL. Here the CDR3 reads CASSQEDLAGGINQPQHF. The CDR3 coding sequence is TGCGCCAGCAGCCAAGAGGATCTCGCGGGGGGAATCAATCAGCCCCAGCATTTT.

This rearrangement joins TRBV4-1 to TRBJ2-7, with TRBD1 matching over 8 bases. Per germline, CDR1 MGHRA and CDR2 YSYEKL. Losses at the gene ends were 0 bases for V and 3 bases for J; bases not matched to a gene: 4. The CDR3 has 15 amino acids. CDR3 bases: TGCGCCAGCAGCCAAGACGTAGGGACAGGCTACGAGCAGTACTTC. Its protein is CASSQDVGTGYEQYF.